The present entry profiles one T cell receptor beta chain with its context. Its specificity is unknown. The data belong to a study of radiation and T cells in renal cell carcinoma. Regarding treatment: 15 Gy SBRT to primary tumor, nephrectomy 4 weeks later. Nephrectomy followed 15 Gy stereotactic body radiation by 4 weeks. Trimming at V came to 5 bases and at J to 4 bases, leaving 2 bases not matched to a gene. The CDR3 is 13 residues long. Per the germline V gene, CDR1 is SGHAT and CDR2 is FQNNGV. Clones were sequenced by immunoSEQ multiplex PCR, and TCRdb holds only the in-frame ones, with some missing. The sample holds 18,000 or so clones, roughly 58% seen once. Study-wide points: Compared with controls, irradiated tumors showed greater TCR clonality.

The chain combines TRBV11-2 with TRBJ1-1; 9 bases match TRBD1. The starting material was tumor tissue, obtained from a patient whose treatment included radiotherapy and nephrectomy. The clonotype was recovered from a man aged 45-60 years with renal cell carcinoma. CDR3 sequence reads: CASSPQGATEAFF. The CDR3 DNA follows: TGTGCCAGCAGCCCACAGGGGGCCACTGAAGCTTTCTTT. The complete variable domain, with remaining parts taken from reference TRBV11-2 and TRBJ1-1, reads EAGVAQSPRYKIIEKRQSVAFWCNPISGHATLYWYQQILGQGPKLLIQFQNNGVVDDSQLPKDRFSAERLKGVDSTLKIQPAKLEDSAVYLCASSPQGATEAFFGQGTRLTVV.